This T cell receptor (beta chain) was documented in a study of early stage breast cancer tumors (dated by TCRdb to 2016 to 2017). Regarding the complete study: Of the 15 or so invasive breast tumors, roughly 13 were found to be estrogen receptor-positive, progesterone receptor-positive and HER2-negative. On average, each sample got about 9-fold read coverage. About 70% of the 12 ER+/PR+/HER2- tumors were invasive ductal carcinomas, while the other four were invasive lobular carcinomas. A total of roughly 2.5 million templates, representing 850,000 to 1,400,000 unique clonotypes, were detected across all samples. The full study reports these points: Sequencing bulk genomic DNA from unsorted cells could not capture chain pairing or functional markers like CD4, CD8 and FOXP3. About 2.7-fold higher T cell density and higher clonality were observed in tumors than in adjacent normal breast tissue. Enriched TCRB sequences shared across patients were mostly commonly generated sequences, unlikely to play an important role in the tumor microenvironment. The small cohort size prevented analysis by tumor subtype. Greater similarity was observed between blood and normal breast repertoires than between blood and tumor repertoires, and tumor was distinguished from normal in most of the 16 patients when each tissue was compared with blood.

Two independent genomic DNA replicates were amplified for each sample, with approximately 0.5 ug used for blood and roughly 1.5 ug for tumor or normal breast. Following the manufacturer's instructions, the ImmunoSeq Intro kit was used to carry out TCRB sequencing on genomic DNA. For absolute quantification, the approximately 30-cycle multiplex PCR included proprietary primers along with spike-in control sequences. Single-end 150-bp reads were used to sequence an 87-bp fragment spanning the CDR3 plus the flanking V and J genes. Seven samples, each with two replicates, were multiplexed per lane of an Illumina MiSeq using version 3.0 chemistry. Per the original workflow: The vendor's proprietary pipeline processed the raw data and merged both replicates into a single result for each sample. Clonotypes were defined as productive rearrangements sharing the V-gene family, CDR3 amino acid sequence and J-gene segment. To compute clonality, the normalized Shannon entropy (Pielou evenness) of TCRB abundances was subtracted from 1. To estimate T cell density, the total number of templates was divided by the number of input cells, which was inferred from the amount of DNA input. Recon was used with default parameters to estimate total repertoire diversity and clonality. A clonotype counted as tumor-enriched if its abundance in tumor exceeded 0.1% and was at least 32-fold higher than its abundance in normal breast. Held by TCRdb, this immuneACCESS table contains in-frame sequences only and omits some clones. Under half of the omission traces to an unresolved V gene where checked; the cause of the rest is unknown. V, J and clone size reflect that table, while D and trimming were determined from the DNA. Across this sample there are fewer than 30,000 clones, with 80% seen only once. The ten largest make up about 13% of the sample.

From the cysteine up to the phenylalanine, the CDR3 has a length of 13 residues. The kept DNA is CDR3 alone, 39 bases in frame from the first base. The germline V gene specifies SGHVS as CDR1 and FQNEAQ as CDR2. V is reduced by 1 base and J by 5 bases, leaving a spacing of 8 bases between them. The study profiled bulk TCR beta-chain repertoires in matched peripheral blood, tumor and adjacent normal breast tissue taken from about 15 patients with early-stage breast cancer. Before surgery, whole blood (roughly 5-10 mL) was collected into EDTA tubes and processed within 2 hours. Peripheral blood mononuclear cells were isolated by Ficoll-Paque centrifugation in SepMate-50 tubes. PBMCs were cryopreserved in aliquots of about 1.7 to 4.5 million cells in roughly 90% FBS with about 10% DMSO and kept in liquid nitrogen. Genomic DNA was extracted with the Qiagen AllPrep DNA/RNA Mini kit. To note about this clone: No antigen is known for it. Per-base qualities were not stored, and no clone one base away is much larger.

Material: blood. The chain is assembled from TRBV7-8 and TRBJ2-5; the D gene is unclear. The receptor's source is a person between 60 and 69 years old with breast cancer. Read as DNA, the sequence is TGTGCCAGCAGCTTAGTTAGTCGGGAGACCCAGTACTTC. The encoded protein is CASSLVSRETQYF.